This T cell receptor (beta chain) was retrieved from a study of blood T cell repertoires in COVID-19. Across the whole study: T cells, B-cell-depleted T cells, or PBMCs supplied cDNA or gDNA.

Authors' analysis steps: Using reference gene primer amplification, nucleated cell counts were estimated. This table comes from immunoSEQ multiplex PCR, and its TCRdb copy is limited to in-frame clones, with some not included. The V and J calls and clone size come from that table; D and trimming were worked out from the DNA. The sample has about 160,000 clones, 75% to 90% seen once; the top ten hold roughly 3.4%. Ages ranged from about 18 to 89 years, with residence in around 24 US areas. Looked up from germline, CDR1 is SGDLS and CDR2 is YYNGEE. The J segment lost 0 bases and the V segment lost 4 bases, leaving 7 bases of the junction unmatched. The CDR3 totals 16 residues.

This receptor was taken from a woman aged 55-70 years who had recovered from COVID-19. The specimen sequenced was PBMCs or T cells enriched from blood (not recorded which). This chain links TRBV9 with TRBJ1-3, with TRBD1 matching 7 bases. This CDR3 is CASSSSRDSSGNTIYF. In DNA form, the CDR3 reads TGTGCCAGCAGCTCTAGCCGGGACAGCTCTGGAAACACCATATATTTT.